A single sample is the source of the 10 T cell receptor beta chains below, sequenced in a study of patients and donors after allogeneic stem cell transplantation. TCRdb re-called the RT-PCR reads with MiXCR, one entry per CDR3 protein. In the table there are approximately 430,000 distinct CDR3 sequences, 16% of which are singletons. Sequenced sample: blood, either unsorted or a sorted T cell fraction (not recorded which). The receptors here all came from a human donor who was either an allogeneic HSCT recipient or a stem cell or donor lymphocyte infusion donor (not recorded which). It is not recorded whose cells these are; they may come from a transplant donor.

The sample holds a few counts of this clonotype. This chain links TRBV11-3 with TRBJ1-1; D is possibly TRBD1 (5 bases). The CDR3 runs to 14 residues. In germline, CDR1 is SGHNT, CDR2 YENEEA. Trimming removed 4 bases from V and 1 base from J, with 10 bases in between. CDR3 nucleotide sequence: TGTGCCAGCAGCTCCGGGGACGGGAACACTGAAGCTTTCTTT. Its translation is CASSSGDGNTEAFF.

The table lists this clonotype with a few counts. This chain joins TRBV7-6 and TRBJ1-1; perhaps TRBD1 as D (6 bases). Germline lookup yields CDR1 SGHVS and CDR2 FNYEAQ. The CDR3 is 15 residues long. The ends were cut back, 5 bases at V and 1 base at J, with 14 bases in the middle. DNA for the CDR3: TGTGCCAGCAGCCCACAGGGATGGGCGAACACTGAAGCTTTCTTT. It is translated as CASSPQGWANTEAFF.

This clonotype has a handful of counts. This rearrangement joins TRBV20-1 to TRBJ2-7, with D unclear. V lost 3 bases and J 4 bases, leaving 7 bases between the germline ends. The V gene's germline CDR1 is DFQATT and CDR2 SNEGSKA (reference sequence). This CDR3 region has 11 residues. The CDR3 sequence is CSASSAYEQYF. The CDR3 DNA is TGCAGTGCTAGCTCCGCGTACGAGCAGTACTTC.

This clonotype was observed a few times. In DNA form, the CDR3 reads TGTGCCAGCAGCTTCGGGGGAATCTCTGGAAACACCATATATTTT. Its protein product is CASSFGGISGNTIYF. The chain recombines TRBV12-3 or TRBV12-4 with TRBJ1-3, with D possibly being TRBD1 (5 bases). Trimming removed 6 bases at V and 0 bases at J, with 12 bases between. The CDR3 sequence is 15 residues long.

This clonotype came up a few times. The V call is TRBV3-1, the J call TRBJ1-2; D is undetermined. Trimming removed 0 bases from V and 5 bases from J, with 13 bases in between. The CDR3 is 15 residues long. Germline CDR1 reads LGHDT; CDR2 reads YNNKEL (reference sequence). Here the CDR3 reads CASSQDASAGYGYTF. In nucleotides, the CDR3 is TGTGCCAGCAGCCAAGATGCTAGCGCCGGATATGGCTACACCTTC.

The chain has TRBV7-2 and TRBJ1-6; D is ambiguous. With 5 bases removed from V and 10 bases from J, the gap between germline ends came to 18 bases. The CDR3 runs to 15 residues. Germline-derived CDR1 and CDR2 are SGHTA and FQGNSA. The chain's CDR3 is CASSTWTALGSPLHF. CDR3 sequence (DNA): TGTGCCAGCAGCACCTGGACGGCGCTAGGGTCACCCCTCCACTTT.

This clonotype was detected only a few times. The chain employs TRBV29-1 and TRBJ1-5; D not resolved. The CDR3 has 12 residues. Trimming pared 4 bases from V and 0 bases from J, leaving 4 bases between. Per the germline V gene, CDR1 is SQVTM and CDR2 is ANQGSEA. As DNA, the CDR3 is TGCAGCGTTGGGGATAGCAATCAGCCCCAGCATTTT. Translation: CSVGDSNQPQHF.

This clonotype was picked up many times. The chain links TRBV4-3 to TRBJ2-3, with 7 bases lining up with TRBD2. This CDR3 region has 19 residues. The trim removed 0 bases at V and 3 bases at J, leaving 15 bases unmatched. The germline V gene encodes CDR1 LGHNA and CDR2 YSLEER. The CDR3 nucleotides read TGCGCCAGCAGCCAAGATCACTCGATCTCAGCGGGGTCAACAGATACGCAGTATTTT. Protein product: CASSQDHSISAGSTDTQYF.

V gene TRBV5-1 combines with J gene TRBJ1-2; 7 nucleotides match TRBD1. The germline gives CDR1 SGHRS, CDR2 YFSETQ. Trimming cost V 5 bases and J 0 bases; bases outside gene matches: 7. The CDR3 sequence is 15 residues long. The CDR3 nucleotides read TGCGCCAGCAGGGTGGGACAGCAAACTAACTATGGCTACACCTTC. This sequence encodes CASRVGQQTNYGYTF.

In DNA, the CDR3 is TGTGCCAGCAGCCCACTACCTTCGGGACAGCTAAATCAGCCCCAGCATTTT. Its translation: CASSPLPSGQLNQPQHF. This chain links TRBV7-9 with TRBJ1-5, with TRBD1 matching 7 bases. Trimming took 5 bases from V and 4 from J; bases not matched to a gene: 14. Germline values: CDR1 SEHNR, CDR2 FQNEAQ (reference sequence). The CDR3 has 17 residues. Looking up the rest from reference TRBV7-9 and TRBJ1-5 gives the full variable domain: DTGVSQNPRHKITKRGQNVTFRCDPISEHNRLYWYRQTLGQGPEFLTYFQNEAQLEKSRLLSDRFSAERPKGSFSTLEIQRTEQGDSAMYLCASSPLPSGQLNQPQHFGDGTRLSIL.